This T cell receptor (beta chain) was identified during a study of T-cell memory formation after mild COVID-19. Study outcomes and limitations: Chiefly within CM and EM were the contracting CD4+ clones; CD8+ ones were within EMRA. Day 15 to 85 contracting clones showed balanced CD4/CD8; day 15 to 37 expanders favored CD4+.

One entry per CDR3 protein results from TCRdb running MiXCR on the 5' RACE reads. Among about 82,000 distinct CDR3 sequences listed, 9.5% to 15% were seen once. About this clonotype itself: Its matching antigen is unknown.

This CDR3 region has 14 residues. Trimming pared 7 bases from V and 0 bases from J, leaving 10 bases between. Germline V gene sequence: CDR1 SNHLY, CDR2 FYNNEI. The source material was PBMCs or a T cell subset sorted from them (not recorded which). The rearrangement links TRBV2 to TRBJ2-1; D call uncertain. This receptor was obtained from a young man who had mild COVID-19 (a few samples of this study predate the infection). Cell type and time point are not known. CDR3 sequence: CASNPLSSYNEQFF. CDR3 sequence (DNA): TGTGCCAGCAATCCCCTGAGCTCCTACAATGAGCAGTTCTTC.